The 10 T cell receptor beta chains presented below share a single source sample, sequenced in a study of blood T cell repertoires in COVID-19 (dated by TCRdb to about 2020). Library preparation was by the immunoSEQ multiplex PCR assay. This is the immuneACCESS table as TCRdb keeps it, with only in-frame sequences that have V and J called. A part of the clones is gone; compared with another copy, unresolved V genes explain less than half, and the rest is unexplained. The sample table records about 230,000 clones; approximately 84% of these occur just once. Of the sample, about 1% falls within the top ten clones. Sequencing used peripheral blood. All receptors derive from a man in his forties or fifties with acute or convalescent COVID-19.

Only one count was recorded for this clone. This chain links TRBV7-9 with TRBJ1-5; tentatively, D is TRBD1 (6 bases). Trimming took 3 bases from V and 4 from J, leaving 10 bases between them. The CDR3 runs 14 residues. Germline CDR1 reads SEHNR; CDR2 reads FQNEAQ (reference sequence). CDR3 DNA sequence: TGTGCCAGCAGCTTGTTGGACAGAAATCAGCCCCAGCATTTT. As protein: CASSLLDRNQPQHF.

The J gene is TRBJ1-1, the V gene TRBV2; the D gene is possibly TRBD1 (5 bases). The CDR3 covers 16 residues. Germline loops: CDR1 SNHLY, CDR2 FYNNEI. The ends were cut back, 7 bases at V and 0 bases at J, with 18 bases in the middle. CDR3 sequence: CASTARGGFVNTEAFF. The CDR3 nucleotides are TGTGCCAGCACCGCTCGCGGGGGGTTCGTGAACACTGAAGCTTTCTTT.

The chain links TRBV3-1 (or the pseudogene TRBV3-2) to TRBJ2-1, with a possible D match to TRBD2 (6 bases). Germline values: CDR1 LGHDT, CDR2 YNNKEL (reference sequence). The CDR3 loop spans 14 amino acids. The V end was cut by 3 bases, the J end by 1 base, with 7 bases between. CDR3 amino acids: CASSHAGSYNEQFF. DNA of the CDR3: TGTGCCAGCAGCCACGCGGGGTCCTACAATGAGCAGTTCTTC.

The chain couples TRBV5-8 to TRBJ1-2; D is perhaps TRBD1 (5 bases). V gave up 4 bases and J gave up 4 bases, with 20 bases separating them. This CDR3 has 16 amino acids. Germline CDR1 SGHTS, CDR2 YDEGEE. CDR3 protein: CASSPRGSRQSYGYTF. DNA of the CDR3: TGTGCCAGCAGCCCTAGGGGTAGTAGGCAGTCCTATGGCTACACCTTC.

V and J are TRBV6-5 and TRBJ1-1, with D uncertain. The CDR3 runs 15 residues. CDR1 is MNHEY, CDR2 SVGAGI, per germline. The V gene lost 4 bases and the J gene lost 1 base, with 13 bases spanning the gap. The CDR3 DNA follows: TGTGCCAGCAGTTGGTTTGTGGGCCCGAACACTGAAGCTTTCTTT. Its translation is CASSWFVGPNTEAFF.

The genes are TRBV3-1 (or the pseudogene TRBV3-2) and TRBJ1-2; 8 bases are a match to TRBD1. J lost 2 bases, V lost 0 bases, and 5 bases had no gene match. Per the germline V gene, CDR1 is LGHDT and CDR2 is YNNKEL (reference sequence). CDR3 length: 16 amino acids. The CDR3 spells CASSQDAGGANYGYTF. For the CDR3, the DNA is TGTGCCAGCAGCCAAGACGCAGGGGGCGCGAACTATGGCTACACCTTC.

Only one count was recorded for this clone. V and J are TRBV29-1 and TRBJ2-3; 8 bases are a match to TRBD2. The CDR3 has 14 amino acids. V lost 8 bases and J lost 5; bases outside the gene matches: 12. From germline, CDR1 is SQVTM and CDR2 ANQGSEA. The CDR3 coding sequence is TGCAGCTCCGGAACGGGGGGGCTCGGAGATACGCAGTATTTT. As protein: CSSGTGGLGDTQYF.

V and J are TRBV4-1 and TRBJ2-7, with 8 bases aligning to TRBD1. The V gene end was trimmed by 4 bases and the J gene end by 2 bases; junction bases not matched to a gene: 4. Germline V gene sequence: CDR1 MGHRA, CDR2 YSYEKL. There are 14 residues in the CDR3. The CDR3: CASSPDRGTYEQYF. As DNA, the CDR3 is TGCGCCAGCAGCCCCGACAGGGGTACCTACGAGCAGTACTTC.

This chain connects TRBV28 to TRBJ2-1, with TRBD2 matching over 8 bases. This CDR3 region has 15 residues. Unmatched junction bases numbered 6, after V lost 3 bases and J lost 5 bases. Germline-derived CDR1 and CDR2 are MDHEN and SYDVKM. CDR3 in DNA: TGTGCCAGCAGTTTTTCGGGGGGGCCTAACAATGAGCAGTTCTTC. It is translated as CASSFSGGPNNEQFF. The whole variable domain, remainder taken from reference TRBV28 and TRBJ2-1, is DVKVTQSSRYLVKRTGEKVFLECVQDMDHENMFWYRQDPGLGLRLIYFSYDVKMKEKGDIPEGYSVSREKKERFSLILESASTNQTSMYLCASSFSGGPNNEQFFGPGTRLTVL.

The rearrangement joins TRBV5-1 to TRBJ2-2, with 8 bases matching TRBD2. Unmatched junction bases numbered 14, after V lost 3 bases and J lost 4 bases. The CDR3 runs 18 residues. Germline V CDR1 and CDR2: SGHRS, YFSETQ. This CDR3 reads CASSWAGTSDRGTGELFF. In DNA, the CDR3 is TGCGCCAGCAGCTGGGCCGGGACTAGTGATCGTGGCACCGGGGAGCTGTTTTTT.